One and the same sample provided the 22 T cell receptor beta chains below, sequenced in a study of CD8+ T cells in alopecia areata. cDNA serving as the sequencing template came from extracted, reverse transcribed RNA. Method: immunoSEQ multiplex PCR; TCRdb's copy keeps in-frame clones and lacks some. Here the sample spans about 190,000 clones, 60% to 70% being singletons. Treatment defined: oral pan-JAK inhibitor, 5-10 mg twice daily. This sample comprised CD4+ T cells sorted from blood, obtained at week 4, from a patient treated with tofacitinib. The receptors originated from a human donor with alopecia areata.

This clone turned up a few times. The V gene is TRBV19, the J gene TRBJ2-1; 8 bases line up with TRBD1. The CDR3 extends over 14 amino acids. From germline, CDR1 is LNHDA and CDR2 SQIVND (reference sequence). The V and J ends lost 3 bases and 9 bases, in that order; junction bases with no gene match: 7. The CDR3 region is CASSIGTGLVEQFF. DNA of the CDR3: TGTGCCAGTAGTATCGGGACAGGTCTGGTTGAGCAGTTCTTC. Full variable domain (outside the CDR3, taken from reference TRBV19 and TRBJ2-1): DGGITQSPKYLFRKEGQNVTLSCEQNLNHDAMYWYRQDPGQGLRLIYYSQIVNDFQKGDIAEGYSVSREKKESFPLTVTSAQKNPTAFYLCASSIGTGLVEQFFGPGTRLTVL.

This chain links TRBV2 with TRBJ2-5, with D perhaps matching TRBD2 (5 bases). Looked up from germline, CDR1 is SNHLY and CDR2 is FYNNEI. CDR3 size: 12 residues. V was cut by 7 bases and J by 4 bases, with 10 bases left in between. The DNA of the CDR3 is TGTGCCAGCAAGGACTCCGGAGAGACCCAGTACTTC. It specifies CASKDSGETQYF.

The rearrangement links TRBV13 to TRBJ1-3, with D perhaps TRBD1 (6 bases). The germline V gene encodes CDR1 PRHDT and CDR2 FYEKMQ (reference sequence). Trimming shortened V by 2 bases and J by 4 bases, and 9 bases separated the two germline ends. This CDR3 comprises 14 residues. The CDR3 reads CASSLTGPGNTIYF. The CDR3 nucleotides read TGTGCCAGCAGCTTAACAGGGCCAGGAAACACCATATATTTT.

The rearrangement uses TRBV29-1 and TRBJ1-2; 8 bases are a match to TRBD1. Trimming at V came to 4 bases and at J to 8 bases, leaving 6 bases not matched to a gene. The CDR3 spans 12 residues. CDR1 is SQVTM and CDR2 is ANQGSEA in the germline V gene. CDR3 coding DNA: TGCAGCGTTGCAGCAGGGGGCAGCGGCTACACCTTC. As protein: CSVAAGGSGYTF.

The sample holds one count of this clone. CDR3 protein: CSAVRETQYF. The CDR3 DNA reads as TGCAGTGCTGTACGGGAGACCCAGTACTTC. The chain employs TRBV20-1 and TRBJ2-5; D is unclear. The CDR3 spans 10 residues. Germline CDR1 DFQATT, CDR2 SNEGSKA (reference sequence). V was shortened by 5 bases and J by 5 bases, with 6 bases between the two germline ends.

The J gene is TRBJ2-3, the V gene TRBV5-6; D gene unclear. Per germline, CDR1 SGHDT and CDR2 YYEEEE. The CDR3 contains 16 residues. The V end lost 0 bases, the J end lost 10 bases, and 21 bases lay between the germline ends. In nucleotides, the CDR3 is TGTGCCAGCAGCTTGGTGGGGTTCGGCGGTGGGTCGGCGCAGTATTTT. Amino acid sequence: CASSLVGFGGGSAQYF.

This clone was found a few times. The chain employs TRBV6-5 and TRBJ1-2; maybe TRBD1 (6 bases). Between the trimmed V and J ends, which lost 2 bases and 4 bases, there was a span of 14 bases. CDR3 length: 15 amino acids. The germline CDR1 and CDR2 sequences are MNHEY and SVGAGI. The CDR3 loop reads CASSYEPDSSYGYTF. The DNA for the CDR3 is TGTGCCAGCAGTTACGAGCCGGACAGTTCCTATGGCTACACCTTC.

The gene calls are TRBV5-1 and TRBJ2-7, with TRBD2 as a possible D gene (5 bases). The CDR3 has 16 residues. Trimming stripped 0 bases from V and 5 bases from J, with 18 bases between. Germline-derived CDR1 and CDR2 are SGHRS and YFSETQ. CDR3 DNA: TGCGCCAGCAGCTTGGCCGGGGAGTTGGCGTTTGACGAGCAGTACTTC. It translates to CASSLAGELAFDEQYF.

The V and J genes are TRBV6-5 and TRBJ2-3, with TRBD2 matching 7 bases. Germline V gene data show CDR1 as MNHEY and CDR2 as SVGAGI. The CDR3 consists of 16 residues. Trimming at V came to 4 bases and at J to 4 bases, leaving 11 bases not matched to a gene. CDR3 in DNA: TGTGCCAGCAGTTTTGGCGGGAGTTCCCGTGCAGATACGCAGTATTTT. It codes for CASSFGGSSRADTQYF.

The rearrangement links TRBV30 to TRBJ2-3, with D maybe TRBD2 (5 bases). Germline V lookup: CDR1 GTSNPN, CDR2 SVGIG (reference sequence). The CDR3 extends over 12 amino acids. The V and J ends lost 8 bases and 4 bases respectively, with 13 bases between them. CDR3 DNA sequence: TGTGCCGGTACTAGGATCTCAGATACGCAGTATTTT. This encodes CAGTRISDTQYF.

The V gene is TRBV5-1, the J gene TRBJ1-5; D not resolved. V was cut by 0 bases and J by 7 bases, with 11 bases left in between. CDR3 length equals 14 residues. Germline V gene sequence: CDR1 SGHRS, CDR2 YFSETQ. CDR3 DNA sequence: TGCGCCAGCAGCTTGGGAGAGGGAGACCAGCCCCAGCATTTT. This codes for CASSLGEGDQPQHF.

V usage is TRBV27 and J usage is TRBJ1-1; 11 bases fit TRBD1. The CDR3 length is 14 residues. Trimming took 6 bases from V and 5 from J; bases not matched to a gene: 5. Looked up from germline, CDR1 is MNHEY and CDR2 is SMNVEV (reference sequence). The CDR3 sequence: CASSSDRGRTEAFF. DNA for the CDR3: TGTGCCAGCAGCTCGGACAGGGGGCGTACTGAAGCTTTCTTT.

The V and J genes are TRBV11-3 and TRBJ2-2; 9 nucleotides match TRBD2. V gave up 1 base and J gave up 5 bases; unmatched junction bases: 5. Germline V gene data show CDR1 as SGHNT and CDR2 as YENEEA. The CDR3 covers 16 residues. CDR3 in DNA: TGTGCCAGCAGCTTAGGCGGGAGGGCCCGGACCGGGGAGCTGTTTTTT. It encodes CASSLGGRARTGELFF.

This clone showed up just a few times. V is TRBV28 and J is TRBJ2-7, with D hard to call. Germline V CDR1 and CDR2: MDHEN, SYDVKM. This CDR3 has 11 amino acids. The ends were cut back, 6 bases at V and 2 bases at J, with 5 bases in the middle. The CDR3 protein is CASRHTYEQYF. The CDR3 nucleotides are TGTGCCAGCAGACACACCTACGAGCAGTACTTC.

This sequence joins TRBV5-1 and TRBJ1-1, with D perhaps matching TRBD1 (5 bases). The CDR3 runs to 16 residues. The V end lost 3 bases, the J end lost 0 bases, and 15 bases lay between the germline ends. Germline assignment: CDR1 SGHRS and CDR2 YFSETQ. CDR3 residues: CASSYVVGGLNTEAFF. DNA for the CDR3: TGCGCCAGCAGCTACGTCGTGGGGGGACTGAACACTGAAGCTTTCTTT.

The chain has TRBV7-9 and TRBJ1-2; unclear D gene. The CDR3 length is 11 residues. Looked up from germline, CDR1 is SEHNR and CDR2 is FQNEAQ (reference sequence). V shed 3 bases and J shed 14 bases, with 13 bases lying between them. CDR3 bases: TGTGCCAGCAGCTTGGGTGATTTCTTGACCTTC. Protein sequence: CASSLGDFLTF.

The chain employs TRBV29-1 and TRBJ1-2; 7 nucleotides match TRBD1. CDR3 size: 14 residues. J gave up 8 bases and V 6 bases, and 15 bases lay outside the gene matches. Looked up from germline, CDR1 is SQVTM and CDR2 is ANQGSEA. CDR3 in amino acids: CSVDQIGQVSGYTF. The CDR3, as DNA: TGCAGCGTGGACCAGATTGGACAGGTTAGCGGCTACACCTTC. The full variable domain, its missing parts supplied by reference TRBV29-1 and TRBJ1-2, is SAVISQKPSRDICQRGTSLTIQCQVDSQVTMMFWYRQQPGQSLTLIATANQGSEATYESGFVIDKFPISRPNLTFSTLTVSNMSPEDSSIYLCSVDQIGQVSGYTFGSGTRLTVV.

This chain uses TRBV6-6 with TRBJ2-7; 7 nucleotides match TRBD2. CDR3 length equals 13 residues. The germline gives CDR1 MNHNY, CDR2 SVGAGI (reference sequence). Losses at the gene ends were 8 bases for V and 5 bases for J; bases not matched to a gene: 9. The CDR3 DNA reads TGTGCCAGCGGTTGGGGGAGGGAAAACGAGCAGTACTTC. Its translation: CASGWGRENEQYF.

This clone was seen only a few times. This chain links TRBV7-2 with TRBJ1-2; no reliable D call. V was trimmed by 5 bases and J by 4 bases, leaving 11 bases between them. Germline CDR1 SGHTA, CDR2 FQGNSA. CDR3 length equals 13 residues. The CDR3 DNA reads TGTGCCAGCAGCCTGTCGGGGATCTATGGCTACACCTTC. Translating gives CASSLSGIYGYTF.

The chain carries TRBV9 and TRBJ1-5, with a weak D call TRBD1 (5 bases). The CDR3 contains 14 residues. V lost 3 bases to trimming and J lost 4 bases, with 11 bases between them. Looked up from germline, CDR1 is SGDLS and CDR2 is YYNGEE. CDR3 sequence (DNA): TGTGCCAGCAGCGCCGCGGGGGTGAATCAGCCCCAGCATTTT. Translating it yields CASSAAGVNQPQHF. Full variable domain (outside the CDR3, taken from reference TRBV9 and TRBJ1-5): DSGVTQTPKHLITATGQRVTLRCSPRSGDLSVYWYQQSLDQGLQFLIQYYNGEERAKGNILERFSAQQFPDLHSELNLSSLELGDSALYFCASSAAGVNQPQHFGDGTRLSIL.

This clone was detected only a few times. The chain carries TRBV25-1 and TRBJ1-3; no clear D. Germline CDR1 reads MGHDK; CDR2 reads SYGVNS. This CDR3 spans 14 amino acids. V lost 7 bases to trimming and J lost 4 bases, with 14 bases between them. The CDR3 DNA reads TGTGCCAGCACCCCCGCTGGGCCAGGAAACACCATATATTTT. Protein sequence: CASTPAGPGNTIYF.

V and J are TRBV30 and TRBJ2-7, with a tentative D call TRBD2 (6 bases). The CDR3 extends over 12 amino acids. CDR1 GTSNPN and CDR2 SVGIG come from the germline V gene (reference sequence). Between the trimmed V and J ends, which lost 3 bases and 3 bases, there was a span of 9 bases. The CDR3 nucleotides read TGTGCCTGGAGCGGGGGAGTCTACGAGCAGTACTTC. Translated: CAWSGGVYEQYF.